The 22 T cell receptor beta chains listed next were all sequenced from one sample in a study of control samples from healthy donors and cancer patients. The assay was immunoSEQ multiplex PCR, and TCRdb's table has in-frame clones only and misses some. The repertoire includes about 130,000 clones, about 92% of them detected once, and approximately 2% sits in the top ten. The sequenced material came from blood. The receptors originated from a woman aged 45-60 years in good health.

The CDR3 sequence is CASSPGLAALFYEQYF. CDR3 nucleotides: TGTGCCAGCAGCCCGGGACTAGCGGCTCTCTTCTACGAGCAGTACTTC. This rearrangement joins TRBV11-2 to TRBJ2-7; 11 nucleotides align to TRBD2. CDR1 is SGHAT, CDR2 FQNNGV, per germline. V trimming: 5 bases; J trimming: 3 bases; junction bases outside the gene matches: 9. The CDR3 spans 16 residues.

The chain joins TRBV7-8 to TRBJ1-1; D remains unclear. Trimming took off 4 bases at V and 0 bases at J, with 9 bases between the two ends. The CDR3 spans 14 residues. From germline, CDR1 is SGHVS and CDR2 FQNEAQ. The CDR3 is CASSSRYMNTEAFF. The CDR3 region has the DNA TGTGCCAGCAGCTCCCGATACATGAACACTGAAGCTTTCTTT. The complete variable domain, with remaining parts taken from reference TRBV7-8 and TRBJ1-1, reads GAGVSQSPRYKVAKRGQDVALRCDPISGHVSLFWYQQALGQGPEFLTYFQNEAQLDKSGLPSDRFFAERPEGSVSTLKIQRTQQEDSAVYLCASSSRYMNTEAFFGQGTRLTVV.

To note about this clone: This specimen includes other DNA sequences encoding the same CDR3. The chain uses TRBV3-1 (or the pseudogene TRBV3-2) and TRBJ1-1; D ambiguous. V was pared by 1 base and J by 1 base, with 4 bases between. Germline V gene data show CDR1 as LGHDT and CDR2 as YNNKEL (reference sequence). The CDR3 is 13 residues long. CDR3 sequence (DNA): TGTGCCAGCAGCCAAGTACAGAACACTGAAGCTTTCTTT. Amino acids: CASSQVQNTEAFF.

The chain couples TRBV28 to TRBJ1-1; tentative D call: TRBD1 (5 bases). Germline V gene lookup returns CDR1 MDHEN and CDR2 SYDVKM. CDR3 length: 14 residues. Trimming removed 9 bases at V and 9 bases at J, with 23 bases between. The CDR3 DNA reads TGTGCCAGTTCTCAAAGTGGGGGAGTAAGGAAAGCTTTCTTT. Protein product: CASSQSGGVRKAFF.

The rearrangement joins TRBV19 to TRBJ2-7; D call uncertain. CDR1 is LNHDA and CDR2 is SQIVND in the germline V gene (reference sequence). The CDR3 spans 14 residues. V was pared by 2 bases and J by 0 bases, with 8 bases between. CDR3 in DNA: TGTGCCAGTAGTATATCCGAGAGCTCCTACGAGCAGTACTTC. This codes for CASSISESSYEQYF. The whole variable domain, remainder taken from reference TRBV19 and TRBJ2-7, is DGGITQSPKYLFRKEGQNVTLSCEQNLNHDAMYWYRQDPGQGLRLIYYSQIVNDFQKGDIAEGYSVSREKKESFPLTVTSAQKNPTAFYLCASSISESSYEQYFGPGTRLTVT.

The chain uses TRBV19 and TRBJ2-1; the D is unclear. The germline V gene has CDR1 LNHDA and CDR2 SQIVND (reference sequence). Trimming took off 1 base at V and 0 bases at J, with 7 bases between the two ends. The CDR3 extends over 15 amino acids. Here the CDR3 reads CASSIVVRSYNEQFF. The CDR3 bases are TGTGCCAGTAGTATAGTGGTCCGCTCCTACAATGAGCAGTTCTTC.

The rearrangement joins TRBV7-2 to TRBJ1-4; 7 nucleotides match TRBD1. The CDR3 length is 15 residues. CDR1 is SGHTA, CDR2 FQGNSA, per germline. The V gene end was trimmed by 5 bases and the J gene end by 7 bases; junction bases not matched to a gene: 10. CDR3 in DNA: TGTGCCAGCAGCGGACGGACAGGCGCGGGTGAAAAACTGTTTTTT. It codes for CASSGRTGAGEKLFF. Complete variable domain (other parts from reference TRBV7-2 and TRBJ1-4): GAGVSQSPSNKVTEKGKDVELRCDPISGHTALYWYRQSLGQGLEFLIYFQGNSAPDKSGLPSDRFSAERTGGSVSTLTIQRTQQEDSAVYLCASSGRTGAGEKLFFGSGTQLSVL.

The chain joins TRBV2 to TRBJ2-4; a weak D match, TRBD2 (6 bases). The CDR3 contains 15 residues. Germline V gene lookup returns CDR1 SNHLY and CDR2 FYNNEI. The ends were cut back, 4 bases at V and 0 bases at J, with 10 bases in the middle. The CDR3 reads CASSVQRVAKNIQYF. For the CDR3, the DNA is TGTGCCAGCAGTGTGCAGCGGGTAGCCAAAAACATTCAGTACTTC.

The rearrangement uses TRBV11-3 and TRBJ1-1, with D unclear. The CDR3 consists of 14 residues. The germline CDR1 and CDR2 sequences are SGHNT and YENEEA. Trimming took off 1 base at V and 5 bases at J, with 11 bases between the two ends. CDR3 loop: CASSLGSPGTEAFF. CDR3 nucleotide sequence: TGTGCCAGCAGCTTAGGGTCCCCGGGTACTGAAGCTTTCTTT.

The chain employs TRBV9 and TRBJ2-1, with 14 bases lining up with TRBD2. With 3 bases clipped from V and 4 bases from J, the junction kept 3 bases outside the gene matches. This CDR3 is built from 16 residues. CDR1 is SGDLS, CDR2 YYNGEE, per germline. The CDR3 reads CASSGGLAGGYNEQFF. For the CDR3, the DNA is TGTGCCAGCAGCGGAGGACTAGCGGGAGGTTACAATGAGCAGTTCTTC.

This chain joins TRBV23-1 and TRBJ2-1; 13 bases align to TRBD2. TRBV23-1 is given ORF status, its function remaining uncertain. There are 17 residues in the CDR3. Trimming took 2 bases from V and 8 from J; bases not matched to a gene: 9. The CDR3 DNA sequence: TGCGCCAGCAGTCAAGGGGAACTAGCGGGAGGGTACTATGAGCAGTTCTTC. Its protein product is CASSQGELAGGYYEQFF.

This clone has a single count. The V call is TRBV11-2, the J call TRBJ1-6; TRBD1 agrees at 7 bases. Looked up from germline, CDR1 is SGHAT and CDR2 is FQNNGV. The ends lost 2 bases at V and 14 bases at J; junction bases unmatched: 21. This CDR3 comprises 18 residues. CDR3 DNA: TGTGCCAGCAGCTTATACTTTGGGGGGACAGTAGATTCCTTGGCCCTCCACTTT. Its translation is CASSLYFGGTVDSLALHF.

The rearrangement joins TRBV6-1 to TRBJ1-6; maybe TRBD1 (5 bases). Germline values: CDR1 MNHNS, CDR2 SASEGT. The V end lost 1 base, the J end lost 9 bases, and 16 bases lay between the germline ends. There are 16 residues in the CDR3. DNA for the CDR3: TGTGCCAGCAGTGAAGGGGGCGGTAGGCTTACTTCACCCCTCCACTTT. Its protein is CASSEGGGRLTSPLHF.

This clone was observed a single time. The chain couples TRBV7-9 to TRBJ2-7; D remains unclear. Trimming took 6 bases from V and 0 from J, leaving 12 bases between them. CDR1 is SEHNR, CDR2 FQNEAQ, per germline (reference sequence). The CDR3 has 14 amino acids. This CDR3 reads CASRLNSNSYEQYF. As DNA, the CDR3 is TGTGCCAGCAGGTTGAACAGTAACTCCTACGAGCAGTACTTC.

The gene calls are TRBV19 and TRBJ1-5, with 9 bases aligning to TRBD1. The CDR3 is 17 amino acids. The V and J ends lost 5 bases and 1 base, in that order; junction bases with no gene match: 9. CDR1 LNHDA and CDR2 SQIVND come from the germline V gene (reference sequence). In DNA, the CDR3 is TGTGCCAGTAGTTCCTTGGACAGGGGCCCAAGCAATCAGCCCCAGCATTTT. It specifies CASSSLDRGPSNQPQHF.

The rearrangement joins TRBV28 to TRBJ2-1; 14 bases fit TRBD2. CDR1 MDHEN and CDR2 SYDVKM come from the germline V gene. CDR3 length: 16 residues. V shed 5 bases and J 8 bases; nucleotides not matched to a gene: 8. The CDR3 bases are TGTGCCAGCAGTGAAATCGGGACTAGCGGGAGCTATGAGCAGTTCTTC. This gives the protein CASSEIGTSGSYEQFF.

V is TRBV7-9 and J is TRBJ1-2; D might be TRBD1 (5 bases). Per germline, CDR1 SEHNR and CDR2 FQNEAQ (reference sequence). The CDR3 totals 15 residues. V was cut by 5 bases and J by 3 bases, with 16 bases left in between. CDR3 residues: CASSRSARQHYGYTF. In nucleotides, the CDR3 is TGTGCCAGCAGCCGATCAGCCCGACAGCACTATGGCTACACCTTC.

This rearrangement joins TRBV10-2 to TRBJ2-1; D uncertain. Germline values: CDR1 WSHSY, CDR2 SAAADI. The CDR3 has 13 residues. V gave up 1 base and J gave up 13 bases, with 14 bases separating them. The CDR3, as DNA: TGCGCCAGCAGTGAGTTGACCCCTCCATCCCAGTTCTTC. This encodes CASSELTPPSQFF.

CDR3 DNA sequence: TGTGCCAGCAGCCAAGAGAGGGGTGGGCGACCCTACGAGCAGTACTTC. Residues: CASSQERGGRPYEQYF. The rearrangement joins TRBV3-1 (or the pseudogene TRBV3-2) to TRBJ2-7; possibly TRBD1 or TRBD2 for D (5 bases each). This CDR3 has 16 residues. V was clipped by 0 bases and J by 2 bases, with 14 bases between them. From germline, CDR1 is LGHDT and CDR2 YNNKEL (reference sequence).

The chain has TRBV19 and TRBJ2-5, with TRBD1 matching over 8 bases. The V and J ends lost 5 bases and 3 bases, in that order; junction bases with no gene match: 8. This CDR3 has 15 amino acids. Germline CDR1 is LNHDA and CDR2 is SQIVND (reference sequence). For the CDR3, the DNA is TGTGCCAGTAGTGCCCGGACAGGGCTAAAAGAGACCCAGTACTTC. Protein sequence: CASSARTGLKETQYF.

This chain joins TRBV29-1 and TRBJ2-7; TRBD1 is a possible D gene (5 bases). The CDR3 is 13 amino acids. CDR1 SQVTM and CDR2 ANQGSEA come from the germline V gene. V was cut by 3 bases and J by 3 bases, with 12 bases left in between. The CDR3 sequence: CSVEDKFSYEQYF. CDR3 sequence (DNA): TGCAGCGTTGAGGACAAGTTTAGCTACGAGCAGTACTTC.

The chain links TRBV7-2 to TRBJ2-3; D may be TRBD1 or TRBD2 (6 bases each). The CDR3 is 13 amino acids. The V gene's germline CDR1 is SGHTA and CDR2 FQGNSA. Trimming stripped 4 bases from V and 5 bases from J, with 10 bases between. CDR3 residues: CASSSKGGDTQYF. In nucleotides, the CDR3 is TGTGCCAGCAGCTCCAAGGGGGGAGATACGCAGTATTTT.